Shown below are 30 T cell receptor beta chains from a single sample sequenced in a study of identical twins. MiXCR, applied by TCRdb to the 5' RACE reads, yields one record per CDR3 protein. Of 500,000 or so distinct CDR3 sequences in the sample, 22% are singletons; the top ten hold around 0.9%. The sample was also linked to a second study, of T cells expressing NK-cell markers.

Sequencing was performed on CD4+ T cells sorted from blood. Receptor source: a woman between 18 and 29 years old in good health.

The V call is TRBV5-1, the J call TRBJ2-5, with 8 nucleotides matching TRBD2. Germline loops: CDR1 SGHRS, CDR2 YFSETQ. V dropped 4 bases and J dropped 5; count of bases not matched to a gene: 13. The CDR3 is 16 amino acids. CDR3 amino acids: CASSAGQRGPGETQYF. CDR3 in DNA: TGCGCCAGCAGCGCCGGGCAGCGGGGGCCGGGGGAGACCCAGTACTTC.

This clonotype was observed a few times. This rearrangement joins TRBV10-3 to TRBJ2-1, with 16 positions matching TRBD2. This CDR3 is 16 amino acids long. The V and J ends lost 4 bases and 10 bases, in that order; junction bases with no gene match: 7. Germline CDR1 is ENHRY and CDR2 is SYGVKD. The CDR3 sequence is CAISGGLAGGPGEQFF. The CDR3 bases are TGTGCCATCAGTGGGGGACTAGCGGGAGGGCCCGGGGAGCAGTTCTTC.

This clonotype occurred a few times. The chain recombines TRBV3-1 with TRBJ2-1, with TRBD2 as a possible D gene (5 bases). V was shortened by 1 base and J by 7 bases, with 14 bases between the two germline ends. The CDR3 runs to 15 residues. Germline assignment: CDR1 LGHDT and CDR2 YNNKEL (reference sequence). CDR3 DNA: TGTGCCAGCAGCCAAGTCTGGGGAGTCGGGAATGAGCAGTTCTTC. This sequence encodes CASSQVWGVGNEQFF.

This chain links TRBV29-1 with TRBJ2-7; 8 bases agree with TRBD1. Trimming removed 1 base from V and 5 bases from J; junction bases left unmatched: 4. Per the germline V gene, CDR1 is SQVTM and CDR2 is ANQGSEA. CDR3 length: 13 residues. CDR3 bases: TGCAGCGTTGAAGGGACAGGGTTCCACGAGCAGTACTTC. As protein: CSVEGTGFHEQYF.

There are a few counts of this clonotype. V usage is TRBV20-1 and J usage is TRBJ1-1; D perhaps matches TRBD1 (6 bases). Germline V gene lookup returns CDR1 DFQATT and CDR2 SNEGSKA (reference sequence). This CDR3 region has 16 residues. The V end was cut by 5 bases, the J end by 2 bases, with 21 bases between. The CDR3 DNA reads TGCAGTGCTTTCTATACAGGGAGTGGGGCCAACACTGAAGCTTTCTTT. Protein sequence: CSAFYTGSGANTEAFF.

The sample holds a few counts of this clonotype. The rearrangement links TRBV10-3 to TRBJ2-1; no clear D gene. This CDR3 is 13 amino acids long. The V end was cut by 4 bases, the J end by 7 bases, with 11 bases between. The germline CDR1 and CDR2 sequences are ENHRY and SYGVKD. DNA for the CDR3: TGTGCCATCAGTGGTAACTTTCTGAATGAGCAGTTCTTC. Protein sequence: CAISGNFLNEQFF.

V is TRBV12-3 or TRBV12-4 and J is TRBJ1-1; D unresolved. The CDR3 contains 15 residues. V lost 5 bases, J lost 5 bases, and 18 bases lay in between. CDR3 sequence: CASSPHKASGTEAFF. The CDR3, as DNA: TGTGCCAGCAGTCCCCACAAGGCTTCGGGGACTGAAGCTTTCTTT.

The V call is TRBV20-1, the J call TRBJ2-1; no reliable D call. CDR1 DFQATT and CDR2 SNEGSKA come from the germline V gene (reference sequence). This CDR3 region has 11 residues. V lost 5 bases and J lost 7, with 9 bases in between. CDR3 nucleotide sequence: TGCAGTGCTGGGCCGAAAAATGAGCAGTTCTTC. It encodes CSAGPKNEQFF.

This clonotype was observed a few times. The genes are TRBV29-1 and TRBJ2-3, with TRBD2 matching over 13 bases. The CDR3 has 16 amino acids. Germline V gene lookup returns CDR1 SQVTM and CDR2 ANQGSEA. V dropped 6 bases and J dropped 0; count of bases not matched to a gene: 6. CDR3: CSVGGLAGISTDTQYF. The CDR3 region has the DNA TGCAGCGTGGGGGGACTAGCGGGAATTAGCACAGATACGCAGTATTTT.

This clonotype was detected a few times. This chain uses TRBV29-1 with TRBJ2-3, with 8 bases identical to TRBD1. V lost 7 bases, J lost 6 bases, and 6 bases stayed unmatched. The CDR3 runs to 12 residues. The germline V gene encodes CDR1 SQVTM and CDR2 ANQGSEA. The CDR3 DNA is TGCAGCGCTCTGGACAGGGTGGATACGCAGTATTTT. Translation gives CSALDRVDTQYF.

The rearrangement joins TRBV29-1 to TRBJ1-1; 7 nucleotides agree with TRBD1. The ends lost 6 bases at V and 0 bases at J; junction bases unmatched: 4. CDR1 is SQVTM and CDR2 is ANQGSEA in the germline V gene. The CDR3 contains 13 residues. The CDR3 sequence: CSVNRGLNTEAFF. CDR3 bases: TGCAGCGTCAACAGGGGCCTGAACACTGAAGCTTTCTTT.

The chain links TRBV12-3 or TRBV12-4 to TRBJ2-7; D ambiguous. V was pared by 6 bases and J by 6 bases, with 9 bases between. The CDR3 has 11 amino acids. This chain's CDR3 is CASRAYSEQYF. CDR3 in DNA: TGTGCCAGCAGGGCTTATTCCGAGCAGTACTTC.

This clonotype was observed at least ten times. CDR3 DNA sequence: TGCGCCAGCAGGGCAGGGGTCAACTCTGGGGCCAACGTCCTGACTTTC. It is translated as CASRAGVNSGANVLTF. The chain couples TRBV10-2 to TRBJ2-6; possibly TRBD1 for D (6 bases). Germline loops: CDR1 WSHSY, CDR2 SAAADI. V dropped 6 bases and J dropped 0 bases, with 12 bases sitting between them. The length of the CDR3 is 16 residues.

This clonotype appeared a single time. The chain links TRBV12-3 or TRBV12-4 to TRBJ2-3, with D tentatively TRBD2 (7 bases). Trimming pared 8 bases from V and 4 bases from J, leaving 22 bases between. The length of the CDR3 is 16 residues. CDR3: CASGSTTGGRADTQYF. As DNA, the CDR3 is TGTGCCAGCGGTTCAACCACCGGGGGGCGCGCAGATACGCAGTATTTT.

This rearrangement joins TRBV20-1 to TRBJ2-2, with 9 bases lining up with TRBD1. In germline, CDR1 is DFQATT, CDR2 SNEGSKA (reference sequence). CDR3 size: 14 residues. Trimming cost V 6 bases and J 6 bases; bases outside gene matches: 8. Here the CDR3 reads CSANRQGVSGELFF. CDR3 nucleotide sequence: TGCAGTGCCAATCGACAGGGGGTTTCCGGGGAGCTGTTTTTT.

This clonotype was seen a handful of times. The rearrangement uses TRBV18 and TRBJ2-1; D unclear. The CDR3 covers 15 residues. Germline V gene data show CDR1 as KGHSH and CDR2 as LQKENI. Between the trimmed V and J ends, which lost 0 bases and 9 bases, there was a span of 15 bases. In DNA form, the CDR3 reads TGTGCCAGCTCACCACCGATGGCCTCTCGGACTGAGCAGTTCTTC. It codes for CASSPPMASRTEQFF.

This clonotype was seen a handful of times. This chain connects TRBV18 to TRBJ2-7; 8 bases fit TRBD1. The germline V gene encodes CDR1 KGHSH and CDR2 LQKENI. V gave up 10 bases and J gave up 3 bases; unmatched junction bases: 11. The CDR3 spans 14 residues. The CDR3: CATKPVGQGYEQYF. In DNA, the CDR3 is TGTGCCACTAAACCAGTAGGACAGGGCTACGAGCAGTACTTC.

In its sample, this clonotype was seen many times. J is TRBJ2-7 and V is TRBV29-1, with 7 bases aligning to TRBD1. The germline V gene has CDR1 SQVTM and CDR2 ANQGSEA. This CDR3 is 12 amino acids long. V lost 6 bases, J lost 0 bases, and 2 bases stayed unmatched. The CDR3 DNA is TGCAGCGTAGGGACAGTCTCCTACGAGCAGTACTTC. Its protein product is CSVGTVSYEQYF.

The rearrangement uses TRBV5-6 and TRBJ1-1; D is uncertain. Germline V gene data show CDR1 as SGHDT and CDR2 as YYEEEE. This CDR3 region has 13 residues. Trimming left V 1 base short and J 4 bases short, with 8 bases between. For the CDR3, the DNA is TGTGCCAGCAGCTTGTTCGACGGCACTGAAGCTTTCTTT. Residues: CASSLFDGTEAFF. Looking up the rest from reference TRBV5-6 and TRBJ1-1 gives the full variable domain: DAGVTQSPTHLIKTRGQQVTLRCSPKSGHDTVSWYQQALGQGPQFIFQYYEEEERQRGNFPDRFSGHQFPNYSSELNVNALLLGDSALYLCASSLFDGTEAFFGQGTRLTVV.

This clonotype occurred a few times. CDR3 bases: TGTGCCAGCAGTTTGATGGCGGAACCCAATGAGCAGTTCTTC. Translating it yields CASSLMAEPNEQFF. This rearrangement joins TRBV12-3 or TRBV12-4 to TRBJ2-1; D is undetermined. The CDR3 consists of 14 residues. Trimming removed 3 bases at V and 6 bases at J, with 12 bases between.

This clonotype has at least ten counts. At one end, the junction sequence differs from germline, possibly due to a read error. The chain couples TRBV5-1 to TRBJ1-1; 7 bases map to TRBD1. CDR1 and CDR2 (germline): SGHRS, YFSETQ. This CDR3 comprises 14 residues. This CDR3 reads CASSLQGMNTEAFF. Written as DNA, the CDR3 is TGTGCCAGCAGTTTACAGGGGATGAACACTGAAGCTTTCTTT.

V usage is TRBV5-1 and J usage is TRBJ2-1; D is possibly TRBD2 (5 bases). V gave up 5 bases and J gave up 16 bases, with 22 bases separating them. The CDR3 covers 13 residues. Per the germline V gene, CDR1 is SGHRS and CDR2 is YFSETQ. The CDR3 nucleotides read TGCGCCAGCAGGGAGGTGGTGGAAGGCCCTAACTTCTTC. This codes for CASREVVEGPNFF.

At least ten counts were recorded for this clonotype. The chain combines TRBV9 with TRBJ1-1; no clear D. The V end was cut by 0 bases, the J end by 3 bases, with 6 bases between. From germline, CDR1 is SGDLS and CDR2 YYNGEE. This CDR3 comprises 13 residues. The CDR3 DNA reads TGTGCCAGCAGCGTAGAGGCAGACACTGAAGCTTTCTTT. Translated: CASSVEADTEAFF.

This sequence joins TRBV3-1 and TRBJ2-7; D is ambiguous. Germline V gives CDR1 LGHDT, CDR2 YNNKEL (reference sequence). This CDR3 has 12 residues. Trimming took 3 bases from V and 6 from J, leaving 9 bases between them. The CDR3: CASSQAFSEQYF. In DNA form, the CDR3 reads TGTGCCAGCAGCCAGGCGTTCTCCGAGCAGTACTTC.

In this sample, this clonotype turned up many times. The chain has TRBV7-9 and TRBJ2-1; a possible D gene is TRBD2 (7 bases). V shed 1 base and J shed 0 bases, with 13 bases lying between them. Per the germline V gene, CDR1 is SEHNR and CDR2 is FQNEAQ (reference sequence). The CDR3 contains 17 residues. This CDR3 reads CASSLGGGGGSYNEQFF. The CDR3, as DNA: TGTGCCAGCAGCTTAGGAGGGGGGGGCGGCTCCTACAATGAGCAGTTCTTC.

This clonotype has a count of ten or more. The chain has TRBV7-9 and TRBJ2-7, with TRBD2 matching over 11 bases. V shed 5 bases and J 2 bases; nucleotides not matched to a gene: 5. The length of the CDR3 is 15 residues. CDR1 SEHNR and CDR2 FQNEAQ come from the germline V gene (reference sequence). Here the CDR3 DNA reads TGTGCCAGCAGCCATCTAGCGGGAGGACCCTACGAGCAGTACTTC. Translated, it gives CASSHLAGGPYEQYF.

This clonotype was counted between two and nine times. This chain uses TRBV20-1 with TRBJ2-3; a weak D match, TRBD2 (7 bases). The CDR3 totals 13 residues. Germline CDR1 is DFQATT and CDR2 is SNEGSKA (reference sequence). Between the trimmed V and J ends, which lost 4 bases and 5 bases, there was a span of 13 bases. CDR3 sequence (DNA): TGCAGTGCTAAGGGGGGGGTGAAAGATACGCAGTATTTT. It specifies CSAKGGVKDTQYF.

The rearrangement joins TRBV20-1 to TRBJ2-7, with D uncertain. Germline CDR1 and CDR2: DFQATT and SNEGSKA (reference sequence). CDR3 length: 11 residues. The germline V and J ends were trimmed by 5 bases and 2 bases, with 7 bases remaining between them. The CDR3 spells CSARTPYEQYF. DNA of the CDR3: TGCAGTGCTCGGACCCCCTACGAGCAGTACTTC.

The chain employs TRBV20-1 and TRBJ2-1; 7 nucleotides line up with TRBD2. The trim removed 6 bases at V and 12 bases at J, leaving 14 bases unmatched. The germline V gene encodes CDR1 DFQATT and CDR2 SNEGSKA (reference sequence). This CDR3 comprises 13 residues. CDR3 sequence: CSASGVGASVQFF. In nucleotides, the CDR3 is TGCAGTGCAAGCGGGGTCGGGGCAAGTGTGCAGTTCTTC.

The chain recombines TRBV10-3 with TRBJ1-1, with D unresolved. V lost 5 bases to trimming and J lost 0 bases, with 10 bases between them. Looked up from germline, CDR1 is ENHRY and CDR2 is SYGVKD. The CDR3 totals 14 residues. In DNA, the CDR3 is TGTGCCATCAGTTCCCAGAGGCTGAACACTGAAGCTTTCTTT. Encoded protein: CAISSQRLNTEAFF.